This T cell receptor (beta chain) was sequenced for a study of blood T cell repertoires in COVID-19. The CDR3 spans 17 residues. Germline V gives CDR1 MRHNA, CDR2 SNTAGT. Trimming took 0 bases from V and 5 from J, leaving 18 bases between them. In the authors' workflow: Amplification from reference gene primers served as the basis for estimated nucleated cell counts. The assay was immunoSEQ multiplex PCR, and TCRdb's table has in-frame clones only and misses some. The DNA was the basis for D and trimming; V, J and clone size are from that table. The sample consists of 56,000 or so clones, approximately 90% of them appearing once.

The material sequenced was peripheral blood. The origin of this receptor is a man in his fifties with acute or convalescent COVID-19. The V call is TRBV6-4, the J call TRBJ2-3; D uncertain. This chain's CDR3 is CASSDSMPTRGEDTQYF. In nucleotides, the CDR3 is TGTGCCAGCAGTGACTCGATGCCCACGAGAGGCGAAGATACGCAGTATTTT.